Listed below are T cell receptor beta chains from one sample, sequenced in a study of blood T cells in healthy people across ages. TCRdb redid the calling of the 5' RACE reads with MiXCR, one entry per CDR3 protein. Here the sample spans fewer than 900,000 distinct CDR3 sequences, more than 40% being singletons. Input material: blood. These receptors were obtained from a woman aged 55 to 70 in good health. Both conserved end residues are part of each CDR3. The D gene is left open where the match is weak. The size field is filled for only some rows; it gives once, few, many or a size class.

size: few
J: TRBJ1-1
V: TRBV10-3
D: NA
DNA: TGTGCCATCAGTGAGTCTGACACTGAAGCTTTCTTT
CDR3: CAISESDTEAFF

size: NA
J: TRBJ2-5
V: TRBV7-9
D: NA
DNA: TGTGCCAGCAGCCCCCCTGTTGGCCAGCGACAAGAGACCCAGTACTTC
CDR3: CASSPPVGQRQETQYF

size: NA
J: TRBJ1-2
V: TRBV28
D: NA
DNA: TGTGCCAGCAGTCAGCGGACACGTAGCTACACCTTC
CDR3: CASSQRTRSYTF

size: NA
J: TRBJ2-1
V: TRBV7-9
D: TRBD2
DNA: TGTGCCAGCAGCCCGAGGAGGAGACTAGCGGGGTACAATGAGCAGTTCTTC
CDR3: CASSPRRRLAGYNEQFF

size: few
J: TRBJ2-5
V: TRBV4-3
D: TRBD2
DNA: TGCGCCAGCAGCCAAGATTTGACTAGCGCCGTACTCGGGACCCAGTACTTC
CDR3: CASSQDLTSAVLGTQYF

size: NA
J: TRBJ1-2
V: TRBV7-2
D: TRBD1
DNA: TGTGCCAGCACCTCTGACAGGGCAACCTATGGCTACACCTTC
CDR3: CASTSDRATYGYTF

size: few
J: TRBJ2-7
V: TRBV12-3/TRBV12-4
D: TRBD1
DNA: TGTGCCAGCGGGACAGGGGTTCGCGAGCAGTACTTC
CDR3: CASGTGVREQYF

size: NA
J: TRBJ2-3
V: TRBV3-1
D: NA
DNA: TGTGCCAGCAGCCAAGATTTAAGCGCAACAGATACGCAGTATTTT
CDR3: CASSQDLSATDTQYF

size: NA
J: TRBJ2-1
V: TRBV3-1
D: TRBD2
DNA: TGTGCCAGCAGCCAAGATCAGCTAGCGGGTCAGCAGTTCTTC
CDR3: CASSQDQLAGQQFF

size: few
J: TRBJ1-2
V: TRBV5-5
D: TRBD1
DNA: TGTGCCAGCAGCCCGGGACATCAGGGGGCCTATGGCTACACCTTC
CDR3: CASSPGHQGAYGYTF

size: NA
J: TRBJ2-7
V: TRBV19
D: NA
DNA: TGTGCCAGTAGCCCGACTAGTCCCTCCTACGAGCAGTACTTC
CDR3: CASSPTSPSYEQYF

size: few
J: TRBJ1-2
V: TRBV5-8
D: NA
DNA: TGTGCCAGCAGCTTGGTAGGCCCCAGCACCTTC
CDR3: CASSLVGPSTF

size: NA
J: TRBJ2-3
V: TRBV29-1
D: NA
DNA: TGCAGCGCCGCGAGACACCGAGGAGACACGCAGTATTTT
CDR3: CSAARHRGDTQYF

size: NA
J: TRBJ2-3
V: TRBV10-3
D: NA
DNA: TGTGCCAGCTACTTTACTAGTGCATACGGCACAGATACGCAGTATTTT
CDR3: CASYFTSAYGTDTQYF

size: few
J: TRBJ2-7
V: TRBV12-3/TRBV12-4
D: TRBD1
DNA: TGTGCCAGCAGTTTAACAGGGGCCTTCTTAACCTACGAGCAGTACTTC
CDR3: CASSLTGAFLTYEQYF

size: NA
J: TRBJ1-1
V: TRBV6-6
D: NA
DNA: TGTGCCAGCAGTTACCCCCACAGGGTTAACACTGAAGCTTTCTTT
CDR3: CASSYPHRVNTEAFF

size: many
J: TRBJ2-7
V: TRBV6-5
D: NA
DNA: TGTGCCAGCACTCCCATTGCGGAATATGTCTCCTACGAGCAGTACTTC
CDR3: CASTPIAEYVSYEQYF

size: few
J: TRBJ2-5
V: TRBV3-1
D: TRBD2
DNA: TGTGCCAGCAGCCAAGATCCCCTAGCGGGGTATGAGACCCAGTACTTC
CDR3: CASSQDPLAGYETQYF

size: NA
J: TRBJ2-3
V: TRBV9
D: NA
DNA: TGTGCCAGCAGCCCGGACTGGGCCACAGATACGCAGTATTTT
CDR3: CASSPDWATDTQYF

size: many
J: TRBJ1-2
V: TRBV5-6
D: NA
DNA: TGTGCCAGCAGCTTAAAGGGGAACTATGGCTACACCTTC
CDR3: CASSLKGNYGYTF

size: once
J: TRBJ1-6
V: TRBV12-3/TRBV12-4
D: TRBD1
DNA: TGTGCCAGCACCCTGACAGGGGTCTCTTCACCCCTCCACTTT
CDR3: CASTLTGVSSPLHF

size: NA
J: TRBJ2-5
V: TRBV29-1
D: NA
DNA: TGCAGCGTTTCCCGTGGGGTTGGGACGGAGACCCAGTACTTC
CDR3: CSVSRGVGTETQYF

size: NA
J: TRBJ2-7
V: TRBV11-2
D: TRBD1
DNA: TGTGCCAGCAGCTTAACCCAGGGGGTTTACGAGCAGTACTTC
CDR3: CASSLTQGVYEQYF

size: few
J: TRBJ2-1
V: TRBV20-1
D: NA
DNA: TGCAGTGGGGGCTACAATGAGCAGTTCTTC
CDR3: CSGGYNEQFF

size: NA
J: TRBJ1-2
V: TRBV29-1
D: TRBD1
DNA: TGCAGCGGCGTGTCAGGGGGCCTTGGCTACACCTTC
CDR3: CSGVSGGLGYTF

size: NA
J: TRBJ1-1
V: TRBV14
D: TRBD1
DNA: TGTGCCAGCAGCCAGACCAGGGGGTGGAACACTGAAGCTTTCTTT
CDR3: CASSQTRGWNTEAFF

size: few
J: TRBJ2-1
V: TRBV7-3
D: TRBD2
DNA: TGTGCCAGCAGCCCCAGCCCCGGGACTAGCCACAATGAGCAGTTCTTC
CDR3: CASSPSPGTSHNEQFF

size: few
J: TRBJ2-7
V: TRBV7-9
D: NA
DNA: TGTGCCAGCAGCCGCCAGGGGACGGCCCTTGAGCAGTACTTC
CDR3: CASSRQGTALEQYF

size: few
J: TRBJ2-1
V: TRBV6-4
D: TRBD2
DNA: TGTGCCAGCAGTGACTCGACTAGCGGGGGGGCCGGGGCGGGTTACAATGAGCAGTTCTTC
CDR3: CASSDSTSGGAGAGYNEQFF

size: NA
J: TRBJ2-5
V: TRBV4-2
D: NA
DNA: TGTGCCAGCAGCCAAGATTTGAGGGGCTCCTACAATGAGCAGTACTTC
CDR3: CASSQDLRGSYNEQYF

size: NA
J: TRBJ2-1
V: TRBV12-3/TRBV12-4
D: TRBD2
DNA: TGTGCCAGCAGCCGGGGACGAGCGGGAGTAAATGAGCAGTTCTTC
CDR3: CASSRGRAGVNEQFF

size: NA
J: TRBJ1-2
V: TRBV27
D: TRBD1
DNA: TGTGCCAGCAGTTTATCGAAGGGACAGGGGGGCGGCTACACCTTC
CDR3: CASSLSKGQGGGYTF

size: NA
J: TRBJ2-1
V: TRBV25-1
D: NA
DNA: TGTGCCAGCAGTACGGCAGAGAATGAGCAGTTCTTC
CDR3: CASSTAENEQFF

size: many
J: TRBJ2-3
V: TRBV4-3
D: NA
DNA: TGCGCCAGCAGCCAAGTAGGTGGAGGGGACACAGATACGCAGTATTTT
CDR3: CASSQVGGGDTDTQYF

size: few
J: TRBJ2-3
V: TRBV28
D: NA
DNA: TGTGCCAGCAGTACCAGGGGAGCGGTCACAGATACGCAGTATTTT
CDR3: CASSTRGAVTDTQYF

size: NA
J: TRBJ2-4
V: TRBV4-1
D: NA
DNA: TGCGCCAGCAGCCAAGTTCAGGGTGGGGACATAGCCAAAAACATTCAGTACTTC
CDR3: CASSQVQGGDIAKNIQYF

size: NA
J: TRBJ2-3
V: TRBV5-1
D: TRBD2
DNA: TGCGCCAGCAGCTTGGCCCTAGCGGGGGTCACAGATACGCAGTATTTT
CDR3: CASSLALAGVTDTQYF

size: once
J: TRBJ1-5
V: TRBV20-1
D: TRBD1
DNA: TGCAGTGCTAGGGCCGGGACAGGGGTATTGGTTCGTCAGCCCCAGCATTTT
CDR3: CSARAGTGVLVRQPQHF

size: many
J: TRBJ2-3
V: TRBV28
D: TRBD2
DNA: TGTGCCAGCAATCAGGGACTAGCGGGCACAGATACGCAGTATTTT
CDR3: CASNQGLAGTDTQYF

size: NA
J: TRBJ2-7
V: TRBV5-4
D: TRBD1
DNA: TGTGCCAGCAGCCAACAGGGGAACCACGAGCAGTACTTC
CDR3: CASSQQGNHEQYF

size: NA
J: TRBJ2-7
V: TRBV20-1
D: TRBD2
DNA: TGCAGTGCTAGAGGAGCGGGGGGAACCTACGAGCAGTACTTC
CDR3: CSARGAGGTYEQYF

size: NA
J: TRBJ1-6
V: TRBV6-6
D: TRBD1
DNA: TGTGCCAGCACCACAGGGGTATCGAATTCCTATAATTCACCCCTCCACTTT
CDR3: CASTTGVSNSYNSPLHF

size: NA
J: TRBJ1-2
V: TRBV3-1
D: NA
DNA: TGTGCCAGCAGCCAAGATCAGTATGGCTACACCTTC
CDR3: CASSQDQYGYTF

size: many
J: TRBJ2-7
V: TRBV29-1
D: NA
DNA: TGCAGCGTTGGGGGCGGGTCTCCCGAGCAGTACTTC
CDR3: CSVGGGSPEQYF

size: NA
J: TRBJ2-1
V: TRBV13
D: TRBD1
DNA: TGTGCCAGCAGCTCGGTCCGGGACAGGGTCAATGAGCAGTTCTTC
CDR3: CASSSVRDRVNEQFF

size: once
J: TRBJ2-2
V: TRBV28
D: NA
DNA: TGTGCCAGCAGCCGACAGGACACCGGGGAGCTGTTTTTT
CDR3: CASSRQDTGELFF

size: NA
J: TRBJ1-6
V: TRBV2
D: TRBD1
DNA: TGTGCCAGCAGTGATCTAGGGACAGATAATTCACCCCTCCACTTT
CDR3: CASSDLGTDNSPLHF

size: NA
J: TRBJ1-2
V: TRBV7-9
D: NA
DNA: TGTGCCAGCAGCTTCACAGTGACCGGCCCCCACGATGGCTACACCTTC
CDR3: CASSFTVTGPHDGYTF

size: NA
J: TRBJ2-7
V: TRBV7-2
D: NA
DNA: TGTGCCAGCAGCCCCATAGGCCACTGCGAGCAGTACTTC
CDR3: CASSPIGHCEQYF